Below, one T cell receptor beta chain is given with its context. What it binds is not known. The germline CDR1 and CDR2 sequences are SGHRS and YFSETQ. V was pared by 1 base and J by 2 bases, with 5 bases of the junction left unmatched. The length of the CDR3 is 16 residues. This entry is derived from a study of cytomegalovirus exposure and HLA in healthy donors. Overall study results and limits: A few CMV-associated chains proved CMV antigen-specific in vitro. For most TCR beta V segments, an earlier analysis put the productive rate at about 87% or about 30% of the time.

It was with 60 Vbeta and 13 Jbeta primers that the PCR ran. Here immunoSEQ multiplex PCR was the method, and the copy in TCRdb shows in-frame clones only, minus some. Among 210,000 or so clones listed, over 80% were seen once. The rearrangement links TRBV5-1 to TRBJ2-1; 8 bases agree with TRBD2. Source material: PBMCs. The receptor's source is a boy between 2 and 10 years old in good health and CMV-seronegative. This CDR3 is CASSLPTSGTYNEQFF. The CDR3 DNA sequence: TGCGCCAGCAGCTTGCCCACTAGCGGCACCTACAATGAGCAGTTCTTC. Supplemented by reference TRBV5-1 and TRBJ2-1, the full variable domain reads KAGVTQTPRYLIKTRGQQVTLSCSPISGHRSVSWYQQTPGQGLQFLFEYFSETQRNKGNFPGRFSGRQFSNSRSEMNVSTLELGDSALYLCASSLPTSGTYNEQFFGPGTRLTVL.